This TCR beta chain is from a study of PD-L1 blockade in urothelial cancer. Background on the study: Of prior chemotherapy regimens, patients had received between 0 and 3.

The CDR3 spans 15 residues. The germline V gene encodes CDR1 SEHNR and CDR2 FQNEAQ (reference sequence). Trimming took 5 bases from V and 4 from J; bases not matched to a gene: 7. Study-wide findings and caveats: Improved survival was predicted by pretreatment blood TCR clonality below the median. Durable-benefit patients had greater expansion of tumor-associated blood clones at 3 weeks.

Concerning this clone: Its antigen is still unknown.

The table came from immunoSEQ multiplex PCR; TCRdb's copy has only in-frame clones and leaves some out. The table records some 50,000 clones, around 88% of them present only once. Stated time point: pretreatment peripheral blood. Patients presented with locally advanced or metastatic urothelial carcinoma. The TCR was taken from a woman aged 60 to 75 with urothelial cancer. V usage is TRBV7-9 and J usage is TRBJ2-7; TRBD2 agrees at 11 bases. Sequences were derived from PBMCs, sampled around atezolizumab (anti-PD-L1) treatment. The CDR3 DNA reads TGTGCCAGCAGCGTTACTAGCGGGAGTCGGTACGAGCAGTACTTC. It codes for CASSVTSGSRYEQYF. Full variable domain (outside the CDR3, taken from reference TRBV7-9 and TRBJ2-7): DTGVSQNPRHKITKRGQNVTFRCDPISEHNRLYWYRQTLGQGPEFLTYFQNEAQLEKSRLLSDRFSAERPKGSFSTLEIQRTEQGDSAMYLCASSVTSGSRYEQYFGPGTRLTVT.